The next 10 T cell receptor beta chains were all read from a single sample in a study of T cells expressing NK-cell markers. One entry per CDR3 protein, without DNA, is what TCRdb gives after re-calling the 5' RACE reads. This sample contains some 390,000 distinct CDR3 sequences. The specimen sequenced was blood T cells: a sorted CD56 or NKG2C T cell subset, CD4+ or CD8+ T cells, or bulk PBMC T cells (not recorded which). Source of these receptors: a woman aged 45-65 years in good health.

CDR3 loop: CSARGGGIQYF. V is TRBV20-1 and J is TRBJ2-4; no DNA is available, so the TRBD1 call from TCRdb remains unchecked. Germline V CDR1 and CDR2: DFQATT, SNEGSKA (reference sequence). This CDR3 is 11 amino acids long.

The gene calls are TRBV7-2 and TRBJ2-1; the D call of TRBD1 rests on TCRdb alone, since no DNA is present to check it. Germline lookup yields CDR1 SGHTA and CDR2 FQGNSA. This CDR3 spans 14 amino acids. CDR3 in amino acids: CASSLGRPGGEQFF.

The chain uses TRBV18 and TRBJ2-4. Germline CDR1 KGHSH, CDR2 LQKENI. This CDR3 is built from 17 residues. The CDR3 loop reads CASSPLAGPLAKNIQYF.

The chain is built from TRBV2 and TRBJ1-1; TCRdb gives TRBD1 as the D gene, but with no DNA this cannot be confirmed. Germline-derived CDR1 and CDR2 are SNHLY and FYNNEI. The CDR3 is 14 residues long. CDR3 residues: CASDPGGWGTEAFF. Supplemented by reference TRBV2 and TRBJ1-1, the full variable domain reads EPEVTQTPSHQVTQMGQEVILRCVPISNHLYFYWYRQILGQKVEFLVSFYNNEISEKSEIFDDQFSVERPDGSNFTLKIRSTKLEDSAMYFCASDPGGWGTEAFFGQGTRLTVV.

The J gene is TRBJ1-1, the V gene TRBV29-1; as DNA is missing, the TRBD1 call by TCRdb cannot be tested. The CDR3 has 12 residues. The germline V gene has CDR1 SQVTM and CDR2 ANQGSEA. The chain's CDR3 is CSVATGSTEAFF.

The chain couples TRBV20-1 to TRBJ1-6; TCRdb outputs TRBD1, but without DNA this stays unchecked. The germline gives CDR1 DFQATT, CDR2 SNEGSKA (reference sequence). There are 14 residues in the CDR3. CDR3 protein: CSAIRDASKSPLHF.

The chain combines TRBV15 with TRBJ2-5. From germline, CDR1 is LNHNV and CDR2 YYDKDF (reference sequence). The CDR3 covers 15 residues. The CDR3 sequence is CATSRDLGPQETQYF.

V is TRBV2 and J is TRBJ2-1; TCRdb gives TRBD2 as the D gene, but with no DNA this cannot be confirmed. The germline CDR1 and CDR2 sequences are SNHLY and FYNNEI. The CDR3 runs to 20 residues. This CDR3 reads CASGGQGDPRGRASYNEQFF.

The gene calls are TRBV5-1 and TRBJ2-1; TCRdb calls TRBD2, which cannot be checked without DNA. Germline V lookup: CDR1 SGHRS, CDR2 YFSETQ. The CDR3 consists of 17 residues. CDR3 region: CASSLPSFGGIYNEQFF.

The V gene is TRBV7-6, the J gene TRBJ2-7; absent DNA, TCRdb's TRBD1 call cannot be checked. The CDR3 is made up of 13 amino acids. From germline, CDR1 is SGHVS and CDR2 FNYEAQ. The CDR3 loop is CASSLPGAQEQYF.